The clone carrying this T cell receptor beta chain was seen only a few times. Antigen specificity is unknown. The source of the sample is a study of T cells in Graves' hyperthyroidism and ophthalmopathy. Stable disease denoted Graves' hyperthyroidism without ophthalmopathy progression within 18 months. In patients aged 18 to 65, hyperthyroidism was newly diagnosed, with duration under 2 months. Clinicians diagnosed patients from clinical symptoms, serum thyroxine and TRAb, thyroid ultrasound and orbital computed tomography. The source material, RNA transcripts, was used to amplify TCR beta CDR3 regions. In the first-round RT-PCR of the TCR CDR3, the HTBI primer set was used. Each CDR3 protein is one row after TCRdb ran MiXCR on the multiplex PCR reads. The data hold hundreds of thousands of distinct CDR3 sequences, with approximately 44% observed a single time. Findings of the study overall: The majority of expanded thyroid clonotypes above 0.001 also appeared in blood.

The sequence was collected from a young woman with Graves' hyperthyroidism. Sequenced material: peripheral blood or thyroid tissue (not recorded which).

CDR3 in DNA: TGTGCCAGCAGCCTTGGGAGATCCTCCGGAAACACCATATATTTT. Translating it yields CASSLGRSSGNTIYF. The chain joins TRBV6-6 to TRBJ1-3; no clear D gene. The germline gives CDR1 MNHNY, CDR2 SVGAGI (reference sequence). This CDR3 region has 15 residues. The germline V and J ends were trimmed by 6 bases and 4 bases, with 16 bases remaining between them.